The 25 T cell receptor beta chains listed next were all sequenced from one sample in a study of blood T cells in healthy people across ages. Primers used in a second PCR of about 6 to 11 cycles were a sample-barcoded 5' primer and a J-beta primer mix. Each CDR3 protein gets one entry after TCRdb re-called the 5' RACE reads with MiXCR. The repertoire holds about 1 million distinct CDR3 sequences, approximately 26% seen once, with around 0.75% in the top ten. This sample was shared with a second study, whose subject was T cells of mothers and their children.

The specimen sequenced was blood. The receptors were sampled from a girl aged 2 to 10 in good health.

About this clonotype itself: Relative to the germline gene, one junction end is altered; a read error may explain this. The chain recombines TRBV5-8 with TRBJ2-3; D is ambiguous. The CDR3 spans 13 residues. The germline V gene has CDR1 SGHTS and CDR2 YDEGEE. CDR3 residues: CATSLESPDTQYF. Written as DNA, the CDR3 is TGTGCCACCAGCTTGGAGTCACCAGATACGCAGTATTTT.

This clonotype was picked up a small number of times. J is TRBJ2-7 and V is TRBV5-6; perhaps TRBD2 as D (5 bases). The CDR3 covers 14 residues. Trimming removed 2 bases from V and 2 bases from J, with 11 bases in between. Germline assignment: CDR1 SGHDT and CDR2 YYEEEE. CDR3 sequence reads: CASSFSGITYEQYF. DNA of the CDR3: TGTGCCAGCAGCTTCTCCGGGATAACCTACGAGCAGTACTTC.

The chain is built from TRBV2 and TRBJ2-7; TRBD1 matches at 7 bases. The J segment lost 6 bases and the V segment lost 10 bases, leaving 6 bases of the junction unmatched. The CDR3 has 11 amino acids. CDR1 SNHLY and CDR2 FYNNEI come from the germline V gene. The CDR3 loop is CATWDSPEQYF. DNA for the CDR3: TGTGCCACTTGGGACAGTCCCGAGCAGTACTTC.

The V call is TRBV14, the J call TRBJ1-2; D ambiguous. V lost 1 base and J 5 bases, leaving 8 bases between the germline ends. Germline V gene sequence: CDR1 SGHDN, CDR2 FVKESK. CDR3 length: 13 residues. The CDR3 DNA follows: TGTGCCAGCAGCCAAGGGGCGGAGTATGGCTACACCTTC. As protein: CASSQGAEYGYTF. Supplemented by reference TRBV14 and TRBJ1-2, the full variable domain reads EAGVTQFPSHSVIEKGQTVTLRCDPISGHDNLYWYRRVMGKEIKFLLHFVKESKQDESGMPNNRFLAERTGGTYSTLKVQPAELEDSGVYFCASSQGAEYGYTFGSGTRLTVV.

This clonotype turned up a few times. It may be a read error: a sequence one base away is much more abundant. This chain joins TRBV7-2 and TRBJ2-5; weak D call: TRBD2 (6 bases). The CDR3 is made up of 14 amino acids. The germline CDR1 and CDR2 sequences are SGHTA and FQGNSA. Trimming shortened V by 7 bases and J by 9 bases, and 21 bases separated the two germline ends. CDR3 in DNA: TGTGCCAGCACGGCCGGGGCGGGAATGGAGGCCCAGTACTTC. This codes for CASTAGAGMEAQYF.

In DNA, the CDR3 is TGTGCCATCAGTGACCTGACCTCCCGAAACACCATATATTTT. Residues: CAISDLTSRNTIYF. This chain uses TRBV10-3 with TRBJ1-3, with unresolved D. CDR1 and CDR2 from the germline V gene are ENHRY and SYGVKD. Deletions cut 3 bases from V and 5 bases from J, with 11 bases between. The CDR3 runs to 14 residues.

This clonotype was detected only a few times. The chain links TRBV27 to TRBJ1-2; maybe TRBD1 (6 bases). The V end lost 3 bases, the J end lost 4 bases, and 15 bases lay between the germline ends. Germline CDR1 and CDR2: MNHEY and SMNVEV (reference sequence). The CDR3 is made up of 15 amino acids. Here the CDR3 reads CASSLVGGASYGYTF. The CDR3 DNA reads as TGTGCCAGCAGTTTGGTTGGGGGGGCGTCCTATGGCTACACCTTC.

This clonotype has only a few counts. The V gene is TRBV5-1, the J gene TRBJ2-7; the match to TRBD2 covers 10 bases. This CDR3 is 18 amino acids long. Trimming cost V 1 base and J 5 bases; bases outside gene matches: 15. Germline V gene sequence: CDR1 SGHRS, CDR2 YFSETQ. CDR3 DNA sequence: TGCGCCAGCAGCTTGTCCTGCCTCGCTAGCGGGAGACAGAACGAGCAGTACTTC. It yields the protein CASSLSCLASGRQNEQYF.

J is TRBJ2-6 and V is TRBV29-1, with a tentative D call TRBD1 (5 bases). Germline lookup yields CDR1 SQVTM and CDR2 ANQGSEA. Deletions cut 6 bases from V and 0 bases from J, with 15 bases between. This CDR3 has 16 amino acids. CDR3 DNA sequence: TGCAGCGTACAACAGGATACGAGCTCTGGGGCCAACGTCCTGACTTTC. Translation gives CSVQQDTSSGANVLTF.

This clonotype was seen more than once but under ten times. V gene TRBV6-6 combines with J gene TRBJ2-7; D tentatively fits TRBD1 or TRBD2 (5 bases each). This CDR3 has 14 residues. Deletions cut 2 bases from V and 2 bases from J, with 10 bases between. The germline V gene has CDR1 MNHNY and CDR2 SVGAGI (reference sequence). In DNA, the CDR3 is TGTGCCAGCAGTTACGAGGGGAACCCCTACGAGCAGTACTTC. This sequence encodes CASSYEGNPYEQYF.

The chain uses TRBV12-3 or TRBV12-4 and TRBJ1-4; 10 bases agree with TRBD1. Trimming at V came to 7 bases and at J to 7 bases, leaving 6 bases not matched to a gene. The CDR3 contains 14 residues. The CDR3 reads CASTDRGPFEKLFF. The CDR3 DNA sequence: TGTGCCAGCACCGACAGGGGGCCCTTTGAAAAACTGTTTTTT.

This clonotype was observed once. The gene calls are TRBV12-3 or TRBV12-4 and TRBJ2-1; a possible D gene is TRBD1 (5 bases). The V end was cut by 6 bases, the J end by 8 bases, with 14 bases between. The CDR3 runs to 13 residues. The chain's CDR3 is CASRSPQGDEQFF. CDR3 nucleotides: TGTGCCAGCAGATCTCCTCAGGGTGATGAGCAGTTCTTC.

This chain connects TRBV6-5 to TRBJ1-3; 8 nucleotides agree with TRBD1. CDR3 length: 15 amino acids. Germline-derived CDR1 and CDR2 are MNHEY and SVGAGI. J gave up 0 bases and V 4 bases, and 2 bases lay outside the gene matches. The chain's CDR3 is CASSSDRASGNTIYF. Written as DNA, the CDR3 is TGTGCCAGCAGTTCGGACAGGGCCTCTGGAAACACCATATATTTT.

The V and J genes are TRBV11-2 and TRBJ2-5; D unclear. The J call may be in error: the DNA end matches TRBJ2-1 better. The CDR3 is 12 amino acids. Germline CDR1 reads SGHAT; CDR2 reads FQNNGV. The CDR3, as DNA: TGTGCCAGCAGCCCAATAGTTTCTGAGCAGTTCTTC. As protein: CASSPIVSEQFF.

Notes on this clonotype: Its ends do not fully match the called genes, so a read error is possible. This chain connects TRBV19 to TRBJ1-5; D is undetermined. Germline CDR1 reads LNHDA; CDR2 reads SQIVND (reference sequence). The CDR3 is 12 residues long. CDR3 nucleotides: TGTGCCAGTAGAATAGGCAATCAGCCCCAGCATTTT. Protein product: CASRIGNQPQHF.

This chain links TRBV10-3 with TRBJ2-3; D assignment may be TRBD1 or TRBD2 (5 bases each). The CDR3 runs to 13 residues. Germline V gene lookup returns CDR1 ENHRY and CDR2 SYGVKD. Trimming removed 7 bases at V and 9 bases at J, with 17 bases between. The CDR3 protein is CAIMAPDGDTQYF. The CDR3 DNA is TGTGCCATCATGGCTCCAGATGGGGACACGCAGTATTTT.

The chain carries TRBV29-1 and TRBJ2-1; D might be TRBD1 (6 bases). The CDR3 contains 11 residues. The V end lost 4 bases, the J end lost 10 bases, and 11 bases lay between the germline ends. The germline V gene encodes CDR1 SQVTM and CDR2 ANQGSEA. DNA of the CDR3: TGCAGCGTTGTAATAACAGGGGAGCAGTTCTTC. Protein product: CSVVITGEQFF.

The V call is TRBV6-2 or TRBV6-3, the J call TRBJ2-7, with 8 positions matching TRBD1. The CDR3 sequence is 14 residues long. The germline CDR1 and CDR2 sequences are MNHEY and SVGEGT. Trimming cost V 6 bases and J 5 bases; bases outside gene matches: 9. The CDR3 loop reads CASSHIIQGDEQYF. CDR3 nucleotide sequence: TGTGCCAGCAGCCATATAATACAGGGGGACGAGCAGTACTTC.

This clonotype was recorded a few times. The chain uses TRBV6-5 and TRBJ1-5, with unresolved D. Germline CDR1 and CDR2: MNHEY and SVGAGI. The CDR3 totals 15 residues. Trimming shortened V by 6 bases and J by 3 bases, and 15 bases separated the two germline ends. This CDR3 is CASRAGPRPNQPQHF. The CDR3 nucleotides read TGTGCCAGCAGAGCCGGGCCCCGTCCCAATCAGCCCCAGCATTTT.

This clonotype has only a few counts. V gene TRBV6-2 or TRBV6-3 combines with J gene TRBJ2-5; 10 bases line up with TRBD2. Gene TRBJ2-1 matches the end of the DNA better, so the J call may be wrong. There are 15 residues in the CDR3. The germline gives CDR1 MNHEY, CDR2 SVGEGT. CDR3 residues: CASSYYSGGSYEQFF. In DNA form, the CDR3 reads TGTGCCAGCAGTTACTATAGCGGGGGGAGTTATGAGCAGTTCTTC.

This clonotype was detected only a few times. This chain links TRBV7-8 with TRBJ1-2, with TRBD1 as a possible D gene (6 bases). CDR1 is SGHVS, CDR2 FQNEAQ, per germline. Trimming shortened V by 4 bases and J by 4 bases, and 16 bases separated the two germline ends. This CDR3 is built from 15 residues. CDR3 sequence reads: CASSSYAGTPYGYTF. In DNA form, the CDR3 reads TGTGCCAGCAGCTCCTATGCCGGGACACCCTATGGCTACACCTTC.

V gene TRBV6-1 combines with J gene TRBJ1-1; no definite D call. The length of the CDR3 is 14 residues. CDR1 and CDR2 (germline): MNHNS, SASEGT. V lost 2 bases and J lost 0, with 7 bases in between. This chain's CDR3 is CASSETPMNTEAFF. In DNA form, the CDR3 reads TGTGCCAGCAGTGAAACCCCTATGAACACTGAAGCTTTCTTT.

The chain couples TRBV12-3 or TRBV12-4 to TRBJ1-2, with D possibly matching TRBD1 (5 bases). This CDR3 has 14 residues. V lost 3 bases and J lost 0, with 8 bases in between. CDR3 in amino acids: CASSFQTANYGYTF. The DNA for the CDR3 is TGTGCCAGCAGTTTCCAGACAGCTAACTATGGCTACACCTTC.

V is TRBV29-1 and J is TRBJ1-1; TRBD1 matches 7 bases. CDR1 and CDR2 (germline): SQVTM, ANQGSEA. V dropped 4 bases and J dropped 6; count of bases not matched to a gene: 8. There are 13 residues in the CDR3. The CDR3 nucleotides are TGCAGCGTTGTACAGGTAGGGGGCTCTGAAGCTTTCTTT. This encodes CSVVQVGGSEAFF. Looking up the rest from reference TRBV29-1 and TRBJ1-1 gives the full variable domain: SAVISQKPSRDICQRGTSLTIQCQVDSQVTMMFWYRQQPGQSLTLIATANQGSEATYESGFVIDKFPISRPNLTFSTLTVSNMSPEDSSIYLCSVVQVGGSEAFFGQGTRLTVV.

Comment on this clonotype: The junction departs from germline at one end; a sequencing error may be responsible. J is TRBJ2-1 and V is TRBV4-3; a possible D gene is TRBD1 (5 bases). The CDR3 length is 14 residues. Germline CDR1 is LGHNA and CDR2 is YSLEER. CDR3 region: CASGQNYRTAQTFF. CDR3 nucleotide sequence: TGCGCCAGCGGCCAAAATTACAGGACCGCGCAAACTTTCTTC.